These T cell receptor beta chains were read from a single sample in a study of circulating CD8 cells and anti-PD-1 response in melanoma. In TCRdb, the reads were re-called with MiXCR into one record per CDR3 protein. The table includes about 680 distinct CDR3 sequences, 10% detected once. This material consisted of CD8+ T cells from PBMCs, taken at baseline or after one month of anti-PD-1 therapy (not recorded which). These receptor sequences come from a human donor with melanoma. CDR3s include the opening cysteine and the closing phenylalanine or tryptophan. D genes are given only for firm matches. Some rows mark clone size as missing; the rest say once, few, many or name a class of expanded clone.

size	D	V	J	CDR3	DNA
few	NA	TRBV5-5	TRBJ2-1	CASSLGQHNEQFF	TGTGCCAGCAGCTTAGGACAGCACAATGAGCAGTTCTTC
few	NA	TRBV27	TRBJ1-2	CASSPSTANYGYTF	TGTGCCAGCAGTCCCTCGACAGCCAACTATGGCTACACCTTC
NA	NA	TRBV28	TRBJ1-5	CASSFLNRVVSNQPQHF	TGCGCCAGCAGTTTTTTGAACAGGGTGGTTAGTAATCAGCCCCAGCATTTT
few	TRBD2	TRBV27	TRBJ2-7	CASSLSPGGRSYEQYF	TGTGCCAGCAGTTTATCGCCGGGGGGAAGATCCTACGAGCAGTACTTC
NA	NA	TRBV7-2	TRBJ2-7	CASSYQGPTYEQYF	TGTGCCAGCAGCTATCAGGGACCTACCTACGAGCAGTACTTC
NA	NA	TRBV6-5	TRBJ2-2	CASSYSGVDTGELFF	TGTGCCAGCAGTTACTCGGGGGTCGACACCGGGGAGCTGTTTTTT
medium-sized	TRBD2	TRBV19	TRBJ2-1	CASSKTSGDYNEQFF	TGTGCCAGTAGTAAGACTAGCGGGGACTACAATGAGCAGTTCTTC
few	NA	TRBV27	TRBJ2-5	CASSVMSSSPQYF	TGTGCCAGCAGCGTTATGAGCTCAAGCCCCCAGTACTTC
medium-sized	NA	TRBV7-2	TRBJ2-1	CASSPIGPNEQFF	TGTGCCAGCAGCCCGATAGGACCCAATGAGCAGTTCTTC
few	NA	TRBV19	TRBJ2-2	CASSTQGPGELFF	TGTGCCAGTAGTACCCAGGGCCCCGGGGAGCTGTTTTTT
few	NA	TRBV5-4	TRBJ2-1	CASSFGGDYNEQFF	TGTGCCAGCAGCTTTGGCGGGGACTACAATGAGCAGTTCTTC
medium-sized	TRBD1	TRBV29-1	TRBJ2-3	CSVEGTASTDTQYF	TGCAGCGTTGAGGGGACAGCTAGCACAGATACGCAGTATTTT
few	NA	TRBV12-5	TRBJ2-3	CASGGTYTDTQYF	TGTGCTAGTGGAGGCACTTACACAGATACGCAGTATTTT
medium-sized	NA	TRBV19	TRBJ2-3	CASSFSGASTDTQYF	TGTGCCAGTAGTTTTTCGGGGGCTAGCACAGATACGCAGTATTTT
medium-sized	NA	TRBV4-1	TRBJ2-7	CASSQVGTWGAYEQYF	TGCGCCAGCAGCCAAGTTGGGACATGGGGCGCCTACGAGCAGTACTTC
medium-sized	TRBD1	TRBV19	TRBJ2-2	CASRPGTGGGGELFF	TGTGCCAGTAGGCCCGGGACAGGGGGCGGCGGGGAGCTGTTTTTT
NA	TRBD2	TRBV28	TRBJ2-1	CASSSPQAGASYNEQFF	TGTGCCAGCAGTTCGCCTCAAGCGGGGGCTAGCTACAATGAGCAGTTCTTC
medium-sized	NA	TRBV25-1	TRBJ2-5	CASSESKEVQETQYF	TGTGCCAGCAGTGAGTCAAAAGAGGTTCAAGAGACCCAGTACTTC
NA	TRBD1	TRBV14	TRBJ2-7	CASSYPGQWYEQYF	TGTGCCAGCAGCTATCCGGGACAGTGGTACGAGCAGTACTTC
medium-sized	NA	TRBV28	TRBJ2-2	CASRRANTGELFF	TGTGCCAGCAGGCGGGCGAACACCGGGGAGCTGTTTTTT
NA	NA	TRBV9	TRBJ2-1	CASSVDPGNEQFF	TGTGCCAGCAGCGTAGATCCCGGAAATGAGCAGTTCTTC
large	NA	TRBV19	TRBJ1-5	CASSMNSNQPQHF	TGTGCCAGTAGTATGAATAGCAATCAGCCCCAGCATTTT
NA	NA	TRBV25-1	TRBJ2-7	CASSDGMAEEQYF	TGTGCCAGCAGTGATGGCATGGCGGAAGAGCAGTACTTC
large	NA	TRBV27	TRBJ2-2	CASSLSPTRELFF	TGTGCCAGCAGTTTATCGCCCACCCGGGAGCTGTTTTTT
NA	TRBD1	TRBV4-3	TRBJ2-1	CASSQDRWTGIYNEQFF	TGCGCCAGCAGCCAAGATCGCTGGACAGGCATCTACAATGAGCAGTTCTTC
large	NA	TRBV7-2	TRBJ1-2	CASSLVRGGDGYTF	TGTGCCAGCAGCTTAGTCCGGGGAGGCGATGGCTACACCTTC
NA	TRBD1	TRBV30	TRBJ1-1	CAWSVPKGAGTEAFF	TGTGCCTGGAGTGTACCCAAGGGGGCTGGCACTGAAGCTTTCTTT
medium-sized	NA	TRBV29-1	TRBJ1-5	CSVAGGNQPQHF	TGCAGCGTTGCAGGGGGCAATCAGCCCCAGCATTTT
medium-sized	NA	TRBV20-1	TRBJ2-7	CSAPGPYEQYF	TGCAGTGCTCCGGGACCCTACGAGCAGTACTTC
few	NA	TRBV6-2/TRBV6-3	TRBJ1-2	CASIGGLLDGYTF	TGTGCCAGCATCGGAGGACTGCTTGATGGCTACACCTTC
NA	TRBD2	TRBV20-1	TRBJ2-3	CSASTSGGARIRDTQYF	TGCAGTGCAAGTACTAGCGGGGGGGCTCGTATCCGAGATACGCAGTATTTT
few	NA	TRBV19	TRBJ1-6	CASSTHGAGNSPLHF	TGTGCCAGTAGTACCCACGGGGCGGGGAATTCACCCCTCCACTTT
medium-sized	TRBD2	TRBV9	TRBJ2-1	CASSSRTSATHNEQFF	TGTGCCAGCAGTTCAAGGACTAGCGCCACCCACAATGAGCAGTTCTTC
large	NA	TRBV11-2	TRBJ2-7	CASSLGQLYEQYF	TGTGCCAGCAGCTTAGGACAGCTCTACGAGCAGTACTTC
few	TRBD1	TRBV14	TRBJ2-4	CASSQRTGGDIQYF	TGTGCCAGCAGCCAAAGGACAGGGGGGGACATTCAGTACTTC
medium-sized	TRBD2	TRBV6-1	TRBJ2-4	CASSGRTSGGNAKNIQYF	TGTGCCAGCAGTGGAAGGACTAGCGGGGGGAACGCCAAAAACATTCAGTACTTC
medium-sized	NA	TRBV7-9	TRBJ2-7	CASSPPKGATYEQYF	TGTGCCAGCAGCCCGCCCAAGGGCGCGACCTACGAGCAGTACTTC
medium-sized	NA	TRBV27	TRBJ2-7	CASSLQDGSSQYEQYF	TGTGCCAGCAGTTTACAAGACGGCAGTAGTCAGTACGAGCAGTACTTC
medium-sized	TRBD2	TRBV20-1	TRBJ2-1	CSAVAGGPHEQFF	TGCAGTGCAGTAGCGGGGGGGCCCCATGAGCAGTTCTTC
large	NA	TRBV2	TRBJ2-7	CASSPGAYEQYF	TGTGCCAGCAGTCCGGGGGCCTACGAGCAGTACTTC
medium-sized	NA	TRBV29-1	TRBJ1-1	CSVRSTGGKAEAFF	TGCAGCGTTCGGTCGACGGGGGGGAAGGCTGAAGCTTTCTTT
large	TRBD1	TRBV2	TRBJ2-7	CASSDGTGSTYEQYF	TGTGCCAGCAGTGACGGGACAGGGAGTACCTACGAGCAGTACTTC
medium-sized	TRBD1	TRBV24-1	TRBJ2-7	CATSDSDRGEQYF	TGTGCCACCAGTGATTCCGACAGGGGGGAGCAGTACTTC
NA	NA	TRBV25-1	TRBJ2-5	CASSPVGETQYF	TGTGCCAGCAGTCCAGTGGGGGAGACCCAGTACTTC
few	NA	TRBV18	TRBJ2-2	CASSPYTGVTGELFF	TGTGCCAGCTCACCATATACTGGGGTCACCGGGGAGCTGTTTTTT
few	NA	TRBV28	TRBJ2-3	CASSYRGSTDTQYF	TGTGCCAGCAGTTATCGAGGTAGCACAGATACGCAGTATTTT
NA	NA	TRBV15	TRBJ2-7	CATSGGRQVGNEQYF	TGTGCCACCAGCGGGGGTCGACAGGTGGGCAACGAGCAGTACTTC
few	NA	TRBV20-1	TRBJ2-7	CSARGPSYEQYF	TGCAGTGCTAGGGGTCCCTCCTACGAGCAGTACTTC